What follows are 23 T cell receptor beta chains derived from one specimen sequenced in a study of cytomegalovirus exposure and HLA in healthy donors. PCR involved 60 Vbeta and 13 Jbeta primers. Sequencing used immunoSEQ multiplex PCR; TCRdb keeps in-frame clones, though not all of them. Among 90,000 to 150,000 clones listed, nearly 65% were seen once. The sequencing input was PBMCs. These receptors were collected from a middle-aged man in good health and CMV-seropositive.

The rearrangement uses TRBV19 and TRBJ2-7; 10 bases are a match to TRBD1. Germline V CDR1 and CDR2: LNHDA, SQIVND (reference sequence). The CDR3 spans 14 residues. With V trimmed by 5 bases and J by 5 bases, 6 bases remained unmatched. Here the CDR3 DNA reads TGTGCCAGTAGTTACGGGACAGGGGTCCACGAGCAGTACTTC. Residues: CASSYGTGVHEQYF.

The chain has TRBV12-2 and TRBJ1-5; the D segment call TRBD1 is taken from the table without a DNA check. TRBV12-2 is a listed pseudogene. The CDR3 runs 16 residues. Written as DNA, the CDR3 is TGTGCAAGTCGCTACCTGGACAAGGAAGGCAATCAGCCCCAGCATTTT. Translating gives CASRYLDKEGNQPQHF.

The V call is TRBV2, the J call TRBJ2-7, with 8 bases fitting TRBD1. Per germline, CDR1 SNHLY and CDR2 FYNNEI. CDR3 length: 14 residues. With V trimmed by 9 bases and J by 1 base, 8 bases remained unmatched. The CDR3 loop reads CASRDTGGSYEQYF. The CDR3 nucleotides are TGTGCCAGTCGTGATACAGGGGGTTCCTACGAGCAGTACTTC.

This clone was observed a handful of times. The chain combines TRBV29-1 with TRBJ2-3; 8 bases line up with TRBD2. Germline V gives CDR1 SQVTM, CDR2 ANQGSEA. Trimming cost V 1 base and J 3 bases; bases outside gene matches: 0. The CDR3 totals 13 residues. DNA of the CDR3: TGCAGCGTTGAAGTAGCGGGGACAGATACGCAGTATTTT. This translates into CSVEVAGTDTQYF.

Here the CDR3 DNA reads TGTGCCAGCAGCTTAGATGGGGCGGGGGCGAGCACAGATACGCAGTATTTT. Its translation is CASSLDGAGASTDTQYF. The chain recombines TRBV7-8 with TRBJ2-3, with D possibly matching TRBD2 (7 bases). The V end was cut by 1 base, the J end by 0 bases, with 14 bases between. The CDR3 has 17 amino acids. From germline, CDR1 is SGHVS and CDR2 FQNEAQ.

Only a few counts were recorded for this clone. The V and J genes are TRBV7-3 and TRBJ2-1; D is perhaps TRBD2 (6 bases). This CDR3 is built from 12 residues. Germline V gives CDR1 SGHTA, CDR2 FQGTGA. Trimming shortened V by 5 bases and J by 4 bases, and 6 bases separated the two germline ends. CDR3 region: CASSAGYNEQFF. As DNA, the CDR3 is TGTGCCAGCAGCGCGGGGTACAATGAGCAGTTCTTC.

The sample holds a few counts of this clone. The chain employs TRBV5-1 and TRBJ2-7; 9 nucleotides align to TRBD2. Germline V CDR1 and CDR2: SGHRS, YFSETQ. After removal of 5 bases from V and 0 bases from J, the junction contained 6 bases not matched to a gene. This CDR3 spans 15 amino acids. The CDR3 sequence: CASRITSGPSYEQYF. The CDR3 DNA is TGCGCCAGCAGGATTACTAGCGGGCCCTCCTACGAGCAGTACTTC.

This clone was found a few times. V gene TRBV2 combines with J gene TRBJ2-3, with 7 bases aligning to TRBD2. In germline, CDR1 is SNHLY, CDR2 FYNNEI. The CDR3 covers 17 residues. Trimming removed 0 bases from V and 6 bases from J; junction bases left unmatched: 12. CDR3 in DNA: TGTGCCAGCAGTGAAGCCCGGGCTTGGGAGGGCCCGGATACGCAGTATTTT. Amino acid sequence: CASSEARAWEGPDTQYF.

The chain recombines TRBV5-1 with TRBJ2-5; D possibly corresponds to TRBD1 (5 bases). This CDR3 has 15 residues. CDR1 and CDR2 (germline): SGHRS, YFSETQ. V shed 0 bases and J shed 2 bases, with 11 bases lying between them. The CDR3 bases are TGCGCCAGCAGCTTGGAACCACAGGATCAAGAGACCCAGTACTTC. Its protein is CASSLEPQDQETQYF.

The CDR3 DNA reads TGTGCCAGCAGTTGGGACAGGGGTATAGGGGAGACCCAGTACTTC. Translation: CASSWDRGIGETQYF. V gene TRBV25-1 combines with J gene TRBJ2-5, with 10 positions matching TRBD1. The CDR3 runs to 15 residues. V was clipped by 5 bases and J by 5 bases; unmatched bases: 8. Per germline, CDR1 MGHDK and CDR2 SYGVNS.

CDR3 nucleotides: TGTGCCAGCAGCTTGGATCAGGGGCAGTGGGGTGAAGCTTTCTTT. Translated: CASSLDQGQWGEAFF. This chain joins TRBV5-4 and TRBJ1-1; D is possibly TRBD1 (6 bases). CDR3 length: 15 residues. Trimming took 0 bases from V and 7 from J, leaving 16 bases between them. Germline V gene lookup returns CDR1 SGHNT and CDR2 YYREEE (reference sequence).

The chain carries TRBV5-4 and TRBJ2-7; 13 nucleotides match TRBD2. Germline V gives CDR1 SGHNT, CDR2 YYREEE (reference sequence). The CDR3 consists of 15 residues. The trim removed 2 bases at V and 6 bases at J, leaving 5 bases unmatched. CDR3 in DNA: TGTGCCAGCAGCTTAGGACTAGCGGGAGAGCGCGAGCAGTACTTC. Protein product: CASSLGLAGEREQYF.

The chain uses TRBV15 and TRBJ1-2; no firm D call. Germline V gene sequence: CDR1 LNHNV, CDR2 YYDKDF (reference sequence). The CDR3 loop spans 14 amino acids. V was cut by 1 base and J by 8 bases, with 14 bases left in between. DNA of the CDR3: TGTGCCACCAGCAGAGTTAGCAAAGTGATCGGCTACACCTTC. It yields the protein CATSRVSKVIGYTF. Full variable domain (rest looked up from reference TRBV15 and TRBJ1-2): DAMVIQNPRYQVTQFGKPVTLSCSQTLNHNVMYWYQQKSSQAPKLLFHYYDKDFNNEADTPDNFQSRRPNTSFCFLDIRSPGLGDTAMYLCATSRVSKVIGYTFGSGTRLTVV.

This chain uses TRBV7-6 with TRBJ2-5; D may be TRBD2 (6 bases). The germline V and J ends were trimmed by 5 bases and 4 bases, with 14 bases remaining between them. CDR1 and CDR2 from the germline V gene are SGHVS and FNYEAQ. The CDR3 totals 14 residues. This CDR3 reads CASSGRRGRETQYF. CDR3 bases: TGTGCCAGCAGCGGCCGTCGGGGGAGAGAGACCCAGTACTTC. Looking up the rest from reference TRBV7-6 and TRBJ2-5 gives the full variable domain: GAGVSQSPRYKVTKRGQDVALRCDPISGHVSLYWYRQALGQGPEFLTYFNYEAQQDKSGLPNDRFSAERPEGSISTLTIQRTEQRDSAMYRCASSGRRGRETQYFGPGTRLLVL.

This sequence joins TRBV6-5 and TRBJ1-2; D gene ambiguous. Germline assignment: CDR1 MNHEY and CDR2 SVGAGI. The CDR3 is made up of 14 amino acids. V dropped 2 bases and J dropped 6 bases, with 13 bases sitting between them. DNA for the CDR3: TGTGCCAGCAGTTACGTCTCGGGAATCGATGGCTACACCTTC. Protein product: CASSYVSGIDGYTF.

The chain couples TRBV30 to TRBJ1-2; D may be TRBD1 (6 bases). The CDR3 has 10 residues. Germline loops: CDR1 GTSNPN, CDR2 SVGIG (reference sequence). Trimming took 8 bases from V and 8 from J, leaving 12 bases between them. In DNA, the CDR3 is TGTGCCCTCGGGGGGCTCGGCTACACCTTC. Protein product: CALGGLGYTF.

The rearrangement links TRBV18 to TRBJ1-5, with TRBD1 as a possible D gene (6 bases). Germline lookup yields CDR1 KGHSH and CDR2 LQKENI. V gave up 3 bases and J gave up 1 base, with 13 bases separating them. The CDR3 is made up of 16 amino acids. CDR3 DNA sequence: TGTGCCAGCTCACCCATACAGGGAATCAGCAATCAGCCCCAGCATTTT. Protein product: CASSPIQGISNQPQHF.

V gene TRBV25-1 combines with J gene TRBJ2-7; D uncertain. The V gene lost 3 bases and the J gene lost 2 bases, with 14 bases spanning the gap. The CDR3 runs to 15 residues. CDR1 is MGHDK and CDR2 is SYGVNS in the germline V gene. The CDR3 sequence: CASSDPLLAAYEQYF. The DNA for the CDR3 is TGTGCCAGCAGTGACCCCTTATTGGCGGCCTACGAGCAGTACTTC.

The J gene is TRBJ2-3, the V gene TRBV9; 7 bases agree with TRBD1. The CDR3 contains 14 residues. CDR1 is SGDLS and CDR2 is YYNGEE in the germline V gene. V was clipped by 0 bases and J by 4 bases; unmatched bases: 2. The CDR3: CASSVEGAADTQYF. CDR3 nucleotides: TGTGCCAGCAGCGTAGAGGGGGCGGCAGATACGCAGTATTTT.

This clone was counted between two and nine times. The chain joins TRBV7-9 to TRBJ1-2, with 7 positions matching TRBD1. V shed 3 bases and J 3 bases; nucleotides not matched to a gene: 1. Germline V gives CDR1 SEHNR, CDR2 FQNEAQ (reference sequence). The CDR3 spans 13 residues. The CDR3 DNA sequence: TGTGCCAGCAGCTTCCAGGGGGACTATGGCTACACCTTC. Its protein product is CASSFQGDYGYTF.

This clone was seen a handful of times. The CDR3 here is CASSLDAGAYSYNEQFF. The CDR3 coding sequence is TGTGCCAGCAGTTTAGATGCAGGGGCCTACTCCTACAATGAGCAGTTCTTC. V and J are TRBV27 and TRBJ2-1; a possible D gene is TRBD1 (6 bases). V was pared by 2 bases and J by 0 bases, with 14 bases between. Germline V gene lookup returns CDR1 MNHEY and CDR2 SMNVEV (reference sequence). The CDR3 is 17 amino acids.

This sequence joins TRBV9 and TRBJ2-1, with TRBD2 identical over 8 bases. The V gene end was trimmed by 0 bases and the J gene end by 8 bases; junction bases not matched to a gene: 4. CDR3 length: 14 amino acids. Germline CDR1 SGDLS, CDR2 YYNGEE. The CDR3 bases are TGTGCCAGCAGCGTAGGGTCGGGACTAGATGAGCAGTTCTTC. Its translation is CASSVGSGLDEQFF.

CDR3 protein: CASSYSGEGSYEQYF. CDR3 nucleotide sequence: TGTGCCAGCAGTTATTCAGGGGAGGGCTCCTACGAGCAGTACTTC. The chain is built from TRBV6-5 and TRBJ2-7; D might be TRBD2 (7 bases). CDR1 is MNHEY, CDR2 SVGAGI, per germline. The V end lost 3 bases, the J end lost 0 bases, and 12 bases lay between the germline ends. The CDR3 length is 15 residues.